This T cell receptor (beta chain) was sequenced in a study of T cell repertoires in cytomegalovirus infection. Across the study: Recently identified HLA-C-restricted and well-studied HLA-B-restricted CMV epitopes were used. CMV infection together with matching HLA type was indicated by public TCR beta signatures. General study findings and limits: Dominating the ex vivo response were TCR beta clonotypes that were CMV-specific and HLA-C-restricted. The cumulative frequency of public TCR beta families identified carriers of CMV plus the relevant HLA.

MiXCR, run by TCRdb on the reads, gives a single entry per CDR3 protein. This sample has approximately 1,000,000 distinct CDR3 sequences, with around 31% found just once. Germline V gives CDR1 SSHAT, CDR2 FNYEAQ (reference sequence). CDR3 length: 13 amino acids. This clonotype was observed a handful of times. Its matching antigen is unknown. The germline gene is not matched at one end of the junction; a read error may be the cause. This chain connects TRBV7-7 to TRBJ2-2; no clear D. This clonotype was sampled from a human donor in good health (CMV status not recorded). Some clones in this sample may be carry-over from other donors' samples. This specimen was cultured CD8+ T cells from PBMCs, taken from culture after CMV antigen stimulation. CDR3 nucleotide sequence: TGTGCTAGCAGCTTTTGGGGCACCGGGGAGCTGTTTTTT. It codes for CASSFWGTGELFF.